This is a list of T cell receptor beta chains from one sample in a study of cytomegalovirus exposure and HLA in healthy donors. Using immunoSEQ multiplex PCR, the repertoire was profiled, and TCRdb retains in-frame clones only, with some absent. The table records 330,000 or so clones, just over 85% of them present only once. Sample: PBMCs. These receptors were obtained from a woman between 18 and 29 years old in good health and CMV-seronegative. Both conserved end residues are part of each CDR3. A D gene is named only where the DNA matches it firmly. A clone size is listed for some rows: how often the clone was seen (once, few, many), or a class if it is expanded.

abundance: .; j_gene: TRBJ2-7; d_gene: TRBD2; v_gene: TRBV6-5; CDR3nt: TGTGCCAGCCGACCGGGACTAGCAACCTACGAGCAGTACTTC; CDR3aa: CASRPGLATYEQYF
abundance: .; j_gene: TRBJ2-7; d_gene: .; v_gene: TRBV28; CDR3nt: TGTGCCAGCACCGAATATAGTGCGCTCGAGCAGTACTTC; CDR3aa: CASTEYSALEQYF
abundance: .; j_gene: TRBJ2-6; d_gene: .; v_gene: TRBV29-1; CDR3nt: TGCAGCGTTCGCCGCAGGGGTGACTCTGGGGCCAACGTCCTGACTTTC; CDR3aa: CSVRRRGDSGANVLTF
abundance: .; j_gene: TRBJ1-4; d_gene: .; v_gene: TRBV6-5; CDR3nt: TGTGCCAGCAGGGGAGGAGGGGCGATTGAAAAACTGTTTTTT; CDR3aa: CASRGGGAIEKLFF
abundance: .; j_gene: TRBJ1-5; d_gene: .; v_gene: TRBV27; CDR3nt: TGTGCCAGCAGTTTAGAGGGTGGTGGAGCGCCCCAGCATTTT; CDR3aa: CASSLEGGGAPQHF
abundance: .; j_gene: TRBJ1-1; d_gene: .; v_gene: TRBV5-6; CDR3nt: TGTGCCAGCAGCTCCCCAAGCAGGGGTTCGTTAGCTTTCTTT; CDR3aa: CASSSPSRGSLAFF
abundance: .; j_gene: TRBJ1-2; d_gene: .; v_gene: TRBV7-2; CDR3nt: TGTGCCAGCAGCCCGGAACCAGGGGTAAAGGAGGGCTACACCTTC; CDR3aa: CASSPEPGVKEGYTF
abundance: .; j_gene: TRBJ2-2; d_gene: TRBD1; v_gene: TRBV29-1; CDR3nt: TGCAGCGTTGCAGGGGGGAACACCGGGGAGCTGTTTTTT; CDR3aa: CSVAGGNTGELFF
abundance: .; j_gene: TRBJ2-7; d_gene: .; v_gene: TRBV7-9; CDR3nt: TGTGCCAGCAGCTTAGACCCTAGGGGCGCTAAAAGGGACGAGCAGTACTTC; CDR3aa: CASSLDPRGAKRDEQYF
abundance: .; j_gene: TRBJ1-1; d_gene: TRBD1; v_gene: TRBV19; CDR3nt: TGTGCCAGTAGTGACAGGGTTAAAGGAACTGAAGCTTTCTTT; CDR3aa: CASSDRVKGTEAFF
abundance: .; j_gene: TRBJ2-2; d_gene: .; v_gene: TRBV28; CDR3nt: TGTGCCAGCAGTTTCGGGACTTTGGTTGACGGGGAGCTGTTTTTT; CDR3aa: CASSFGTLVDGELFF
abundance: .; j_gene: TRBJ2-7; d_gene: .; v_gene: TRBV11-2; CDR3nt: TGTGCCAGCAGCTTAGATTGGGGAGCCTCCTACGAGCAGTACTTC; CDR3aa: CASSLDWGASYEQYF
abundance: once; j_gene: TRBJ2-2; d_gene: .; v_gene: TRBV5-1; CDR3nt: TGCGCCAGCAGCAGTGGGCCGAAGGGACTCATCACCGGGGAGCTGTTTTTT; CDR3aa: CASSSGPKGLITGELFF
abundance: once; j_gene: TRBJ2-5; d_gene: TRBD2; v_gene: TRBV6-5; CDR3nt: TGTGCCAGCAGACCGACTAGCGGGAGTAGGGCCCAGTACTTC; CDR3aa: CASRPTSGSRAQYF
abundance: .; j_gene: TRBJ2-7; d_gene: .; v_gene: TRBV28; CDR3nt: TGTGCCAGCAGTTTTGGGCAGCCAGCCTACGAGCAGTACTTC; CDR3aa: CASSFGQPAYEQYF
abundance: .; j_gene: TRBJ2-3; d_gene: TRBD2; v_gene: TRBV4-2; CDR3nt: TGTGCCAGCAGCCAACGACTAGCGGAAGGGGATACGCAGTATTTT; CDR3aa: CASSQRLAEGDTQYF
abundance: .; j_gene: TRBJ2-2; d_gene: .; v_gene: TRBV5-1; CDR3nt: TGCGCCAGCAGCTATAGCGGGGGACAGGCGAACACCGGGGAGCTGTTTTTT; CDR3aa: CASSYSGGQANTGELFF
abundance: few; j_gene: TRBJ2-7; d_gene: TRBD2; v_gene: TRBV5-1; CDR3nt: TGCGCCAGCAGCTTGGAACCAGCGGGAGGGGGCGAGCAGTACTTC; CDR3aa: CASSLEPAGGGEQYF
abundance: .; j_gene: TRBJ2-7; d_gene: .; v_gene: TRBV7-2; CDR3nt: TGTGCCAGCAGCCCAGGGGGGTCCTACGAGCAGTACTTC; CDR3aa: CASSPGGSYEQYF
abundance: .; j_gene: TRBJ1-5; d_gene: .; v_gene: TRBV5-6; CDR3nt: TGTGCCAGCAGCTTGGCCCAGGGCAATCAGCCCCAGCATTTT; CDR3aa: CASSLAQGNQPQHF
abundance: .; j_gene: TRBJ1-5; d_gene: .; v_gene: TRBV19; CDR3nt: TGTGCCAGTAGTATAGTTTTCGATCAGCCCCAGCATTTT; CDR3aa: CASSIVFDQPQHF
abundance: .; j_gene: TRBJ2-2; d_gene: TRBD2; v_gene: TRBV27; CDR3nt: TGTGCCAGCAGACCCGGACTAGCGGGACTCACCGGGGAGCTGTTTTTT; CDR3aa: CASRPGLAGLTGELFF
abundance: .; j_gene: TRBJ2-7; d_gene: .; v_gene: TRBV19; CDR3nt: TGTGCCAGTAGCGGCAGCTTTGGGAGCGAGCAGTACTTC; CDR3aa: CASSGSFGSEQYF
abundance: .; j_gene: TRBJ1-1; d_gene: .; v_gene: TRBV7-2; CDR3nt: TGTGCCAGCAGCCAAGGACAGAGTTACACTGAAGCTTTCTTT; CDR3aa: CASSQGQSYTEAFF